The 3 T cell receptor beta chains presented below share a single source sample, sequenced in a study of blood T cells in healthy people across ages (dated by TCRdb to between 2014 and 2017). Libraries were made using 5' RACE. Sequenced using an Illumina HiSeq 2500. A second PCR of roughly 7 to 12 cycles was performed with a sample-barcoded 5' primer and a J-beta primer mix. TCRdb itself trimmed the public reads at Q25 with fastp, ran MiXCR and retained productive beta chains. Each record represents a unique CDR3 protein, reported with the most common genes and DNA among its rows. This sample gives fewer than 2,000,000 distinct CDR3 sequences in total; roughly 32% of them show up just once. Around 10% of the sample is taken by the ten largest. Sequencing was done on a sample of blood. The receptor source for this set is a woman aged 25 to 39 in good health.

The chain carries TRBV7-3 and TRBJ2-7; D might be TRBD2 (5 bases). Germline V lookup: CDR1 SGHTA, CDR2 FQGTGA. The CDR3 extends over 13 amino acids. The germline V and J ends were trimmed by 3 bases and 4 bases, with 10 bases remaining between them. CDR3 residues: CASSLMDSYEQYF. As DNA, the CDR3 is TGTGCCAGCAGCTTGATGGACTCGTACGAGCAGTACTTC. Together with reference TRBV7-3 and TRBJ2-7, the CDR3 gives the full variable domain: GAGVSQTPSNKVTEKGKYVELRCDPISGHTALYWYRQSLGQGPEFLIYFQGTGAADDSGLPNDRFFAVRPEGSVSTLKIQRTERGDSAVYLCASSLMDSYEQYFGPGTRLTVT.

This clonotype was seen more than once but under ten times. The chain carries TRBV5-1 and TRBJ2-5, with D perhaps assigned TRBD1 or TRBD2 (5 bases each). The CDR3 is 14 amino acids. V was shortened by 4 bases and J by 5 bases, with 15 bases between the two germline ends. CDR1 and CDR2 from the germline V gene are SGHRS and YFSETQ. In DNA, the CDR3 is TGCGCCAGCAGCCCCGGGACCCAGGAGGAGACCCAGTACTTC. It yields the protein CASSPGTQEETQYF.

This clonotype has only a few counts. The V gene is TRBV4-2, the J gene TRBJ2-1, with unresolved D. Germline V gives CDR1 LGHNA, CDR2 YNFKEQ. This CDR3 contains 15 residues. V was shortened by 2 bases and J by 0 bases, with 8 bases between the two germline ends. This CDR3 is CASSQPTDSYNEQFF. The CDR3 coding sequence is TGTGCCAGCAGCCAACCGACTGACTCCTACAATGAGCAGTTCTTC.